This T cell receptor (beta chain) was retrieved from a study of shared clonotypes between healthy human individuals. In the study overall: Two women and a few men aged 18 to 49 served as donors. Used for every donor were three CD4 naive, three CD4 memory, two CD8 naive and one CD8 memory plate.

The CDR3 is made up of 16 amino acids. The germline CDR1 and CDR2 sequences are SGHRS and YFSETQ. V lost 1 base and J lost 2, with 14 bases in between. Overall study findings and caveats: Despite large depth, sorted-subset datasets appeared incompletely sequenced.

As to this clone: Its specificity is not known.

As processed by the authors: Quality scores were absent from the junction-only immunoSEQ sequences, so filtering differed. TCRdb keeps only in-frame clones here, not all; method: immunoSEQ multiplex PCR. That table is the source of V, J and clone size, and D and trimming were worked out from the DNA. The table records millions of clones, 90% to 95% of them present only once. The sample consisted of naive CD4+ T cells sorted from blood. Subset indicated: CD45RA+ positively selected. The V and J genes are TRBV5-1 and TRBJ2-3; maybe TRBD1 (6 bases). This sequence was found in a man aged 18 to 29 in good health. The CDR3 nucleotides are TGCGCCAGCAGCTTGTATCCAGGACAGCTCACAGATACGCAGTATTTT. It translates to CASSLYPGQLTDTQYF.